This passage covers 11 T cell receptor beta chains from one sample sequenced in a study of blood T cells in healthy people across ages. Alongside a J-beta primer mix, a sample-barcoded 5' primer served in a second PCR lasting roughly 6 to 12 cycles. MiXCR, applied by TCRdb to the 5' RACE reads, yields one record per CDR3 protein. This sample yields over 600,000 distinct CDR3 sequences, of which 45% to 70% are seen a single time; around 24% belongs to the top ten. The material sequenced was blood. All receptors come from a man aged 40-55 years in good health.

CDR3 bases: TGTGCCAGCAGCCAAACCAATTCACGGGACAGGCACTATGGCTACACCTTC. It specifies CASSQTNSRDRHYGYTF. The chain uses TRBV14 and TRBJ1-2; TRBD1 matches at 8 bases. With 2 bases clipped from V and 3 bases from J, the junction kept 11 bases outside the gene matches. Germline V lookup: CDR1 SGHDN, CDR2 FVKESK. This CDR3 has 17 amino acids.

The rearrangement links TRBV29-1 to TRBJ2-2, with unresolved D. Germline assignment: CDR1 SQVTM and CDR2 ANQGSEA. This CDR3 is built from 14 residues. Trimming took off 1 base at V and 1 base at J, with 7 bases between the two ends. The chain's CDR3 is CSVEAQMNTGELFF. In DNA, the CDR3 is TGCAGCGTTGAAGCGCAGATGAACACCGGGGAGCTGTTTTTT.

In its sample, this clonotype was seen a few times. The rearrangement links TRBV20-1 to TRBJ2-7; 7 bases are a match to TRBD2. The CDR3 length is 14 residues. V lost 3 bases and J lost 4; bases outside the gene matches: 9. From germline, CDR1 is DFQATT and CDR2 SNEGSKA (reference sequence). The CDR3 bases are TGCAGTGCTAGCGTCGGGACTAACACGTACGAGCAGTACTTC. Protein product: CSASVGTNTYEQYF.

This chain links TRBV20-1 with TRBJ1-2; D is unresolved. In germline, CDR1 is DFQATT, CDR2 SNEGSKA (reference sequence). Deletions cut 6 bases from V and 3 bases from J, with 26 bases between. The CDR3 covers 17 residues. The CDR3 nucleotides are TGCAGTGCCCCGACCCGGGTTAGTCGGCCTTCTGACTATGGCTACACCTTC. Translating it yields CSAPTRVSRPSDYGYTF.

The rearrangement links TRBV29-1 to TRBJ1-4, with a possible D match to TRBD1 (5 bases). The length of the CDR3 is 14 residues. Trimming removed 3 bases from V and 5 bases from J, with 13 bases in between. Per germline, CDR1 SQVTM and CDR2 ANQGSEA. The CDR3 sequence is CSVDPLGGNEKLFF. CDR3 nucleotide sequence: TGCAGCGTTGATCCCCTTGGGGGAAATGAAAAACTGTTTTTT.

The gene calls are TRBV27 and TRBJ2-3, with D unresolved. Trimming left V 2 bases short and J 0 bases short, with 12 bases between. CDR3 length equals 16 residues. Per the germline V gene, CDR1 is MNHEY and CDR2 is SMNVEV (reference sequence). The CDR3 reads CASSLLSFGSTDTQYF. The CDR3 nucleotides are TGTGCCAGCAGTTTACTTAGCTTTGGTAGCACAGATACGCAGTATTTT.

The chain is built from TRBV2 and TRBJ2-3; TRBD1 matches at 7 bases. V was pared by 6 bases and J by 5 bases, with 14 bases of the junction left unmatched. The CDR3 has 16 amino acids. Germline V gene lookup returns CDR1 SNHLY and CDR2 FYNNEI. CDR3 nucleotides: TGTGCCAGCAGGGCCCGAGCAGGGGGATTTCAAGATACGCAGTATTTT. Its protein is CASRARAGGFQDTQYF.

This clonotype was picked up a small number of times. This rearrangement joins TRBV6-2 or TRBV6-3 to TRBJ2-7; 7 nucleotides agree with TRBD1. Looked up from germline, CDR1 is MNHEY and CDR2 is SVGEGT. This CDR3 has 16 residues. V lost 4 bases to trimming and J lost 2 bases; unmatched junction nucleotides: 11. Here the CDR3 reads CASSSLGQEPAYEQYF. CDR3 nucleotide sequence: TGTGCCAGCAGTTCCCTAGGACAGGAGCCCGCCTACGAGCAGTACTTC.

V is TRBV9 and J is TRBJ1-5; no firm D call. The V end was cut by 4 bases, the J end by 2 bases, with 13 bases between. The germline gives CDR1 SGDLS, CDR2 YYNGEE. The CDR3 has 15 residues. This CDR3 reads CASSQGPEGNQPQHF. The CDR3 DNA reads as TGTGCCAGCAGCCAAGGGCCAGAGGGCAATCAGCCCCAGCATTTT.

This clonotype was counted between two and nine times. This chain connects TRBV4-3 to TRBJ2-5; D is unresolved. CDR3 length: 14 amino acids. V was cut by 1 base and J by 4 bases, with 10 bases left in between. The germline CDR1 and CDR2 sequences are LGHNA and YSLEER. In DNA form, the CDR3 reads TGCGCCAGCAGCCAAGGGCAGAGAGCAGAGACCCAGTACTTC. This codes for CASSQGQRAETQYF.

The chain carries TRBV6-4 and TRBJ2-1; TRBD1 is a possible D gene (5 bases). The CDR3 totals 13 residues. Trimming left V 6 bases short and J 4 bases short, with 10 bases between. CDR1 and CDR2 from the germline V gene are MRHNA and SNTAGT. The CDR3 region has the DNA TGTGCCAGCAGCCTCAGGGAATACAATGAGCAGTTCTTC. Translated: CASSLREYNEQFF.